This TCR beta chain was found in a study of shared clonotypes between healthy human individuals. Study observations and caveats: Memory subsets generally showed lower estimated richness than naive subsets.

Points on this clone: Its matching antigen is unknown.

This table comes from immunoSEQ multiplex PCR, and its TCRdb copy is limited to in-frame clones, with some not included. The table includes 640,000 or so clones, more than 70% detected once. Germline CDR1 reads SSHAT; CDR2 reads FNYEAQ (reference sequence). V gave up 1 base and J gave up 3 bases, with 10 bases separating them. The CDR3 runs to 15 residues. The sequence was obtained from a woman in her thirties in good health. Input material: memory CD4+ T cells sorted from blood. Sample subset: CD45RA-negative fraction. This rearrangement joins TRBV7-7 to TRBJ2-1; the D gene is possibly TRBD2 (6 bases). The CDR3 spells CASSLVVADYNEQFF. In DNA form, the CDR3 reads TGTGCCAGCAGCTTAGTTGTAGCGGACTACAATGAGCAGTTCTTC.